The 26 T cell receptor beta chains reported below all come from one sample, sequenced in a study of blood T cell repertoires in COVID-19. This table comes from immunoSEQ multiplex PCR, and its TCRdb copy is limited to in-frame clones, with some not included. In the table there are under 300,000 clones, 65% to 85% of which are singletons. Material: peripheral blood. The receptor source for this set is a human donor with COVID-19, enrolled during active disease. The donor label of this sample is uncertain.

The CDR3 DNA follows: TGCGCCAGCGCGCCGGGAGGGCCGGGAGATACGCAGTATTTT. Protein sequence: CASAPGGPGDTQYF. The chain has TRBV10-1 and TRBJ2-3, with 8 bases aligning to TRBD2. Trimming cost V 8 bases and J 5 bases; bases outside gene matches: 9. CDR1 is WNHNN and CDR2 is SYGVQD in the germline V gene (reference sequence). This CDR3 has 14 amino acids.

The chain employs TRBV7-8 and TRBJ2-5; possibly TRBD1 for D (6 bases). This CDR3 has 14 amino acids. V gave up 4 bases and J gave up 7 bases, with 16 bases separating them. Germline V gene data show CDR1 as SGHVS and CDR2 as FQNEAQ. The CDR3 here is CASSSRGTSGTQYF. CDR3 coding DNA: TGTGCCAGCAGCTCCAGGGGAACCTCGGGGACCCAGTACTTC.

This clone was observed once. The CDR3 reads CASSLVGTGVAGANVLTF. The CDR3 DNA reads as TGTGCCAGCAGCTTAGTAGGGACAGGGGTGGCTGGGGCCAACGTCCTGACTTTC. The chain is built from TRBV11-2 and TRBJ2-6; the match to TRBD1 covers 10 bases. Germline trimming cut 1 base from V and 2 bases from J; bases unmatched to any gene: 5. CDR1 is SGHAT and CDR2 is FQNNGV in the germline V gene. The CDR3 contains 18 residues.

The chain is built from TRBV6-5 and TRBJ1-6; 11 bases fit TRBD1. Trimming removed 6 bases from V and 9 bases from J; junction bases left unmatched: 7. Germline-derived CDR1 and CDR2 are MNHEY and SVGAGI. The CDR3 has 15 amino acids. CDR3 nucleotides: TGTGCCAGCAGCCCAAGGACAGGGGGCTTTTCACCCCTCCACTTT. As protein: CASSPRTGGFSPLHF.

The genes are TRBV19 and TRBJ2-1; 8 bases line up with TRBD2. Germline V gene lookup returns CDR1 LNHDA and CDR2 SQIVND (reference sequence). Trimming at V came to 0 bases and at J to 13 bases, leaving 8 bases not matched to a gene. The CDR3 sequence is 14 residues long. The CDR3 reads CASSIDHGGVGQFF. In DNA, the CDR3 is TGTGCCAGTAGTATAGACCACGGGGGGGTTGGTCAGTTCTTC.

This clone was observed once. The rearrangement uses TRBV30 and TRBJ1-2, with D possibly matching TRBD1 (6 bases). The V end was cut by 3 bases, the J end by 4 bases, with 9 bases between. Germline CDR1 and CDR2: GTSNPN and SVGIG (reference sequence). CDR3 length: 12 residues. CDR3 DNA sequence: TGTGCCTGGAGCGCAGGGGTCTATGGCTACACCTTC. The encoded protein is CAWSAGVYGYTF. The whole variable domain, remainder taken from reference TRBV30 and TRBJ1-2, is SQTIHQWPATLVQPVGSPLSLECTVEGTSNPNLYWYRQAAGRGLQLLFYSVGIGQISSEVPQNLSASRPQDRQFILSSKKLLLSDSGFYLCAWSAGVYGYTFGSGTRLTVV.

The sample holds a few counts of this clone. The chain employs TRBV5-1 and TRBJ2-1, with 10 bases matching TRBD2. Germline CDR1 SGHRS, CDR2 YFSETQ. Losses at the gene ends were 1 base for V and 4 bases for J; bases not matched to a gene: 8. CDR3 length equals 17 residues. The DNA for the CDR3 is TGCGCCAGCAGCTTGAGTACTAGCGGGGACAATTACAATGAGCAGTTCTTC. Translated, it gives CASSLSTSGDNYNEQFF.

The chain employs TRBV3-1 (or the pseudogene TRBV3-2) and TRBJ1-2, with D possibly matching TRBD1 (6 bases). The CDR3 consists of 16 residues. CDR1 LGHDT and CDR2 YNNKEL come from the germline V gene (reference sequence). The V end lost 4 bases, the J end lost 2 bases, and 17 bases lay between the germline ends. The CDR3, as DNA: TGTGCCAGCAGCCTGATGTCAGGGGCCAGAAACTATGGCTACACCTTC. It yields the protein CASSLMSGARNYGYTF.

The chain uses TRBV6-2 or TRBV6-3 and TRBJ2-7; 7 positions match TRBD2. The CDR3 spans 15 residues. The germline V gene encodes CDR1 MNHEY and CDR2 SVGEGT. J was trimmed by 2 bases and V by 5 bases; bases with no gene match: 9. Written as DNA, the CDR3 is TGTGCCAGCAGTAGACCGCGGGGGTCCGCCTACGAGCAGTACTTC. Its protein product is CASSRPRGSAYEQYF.

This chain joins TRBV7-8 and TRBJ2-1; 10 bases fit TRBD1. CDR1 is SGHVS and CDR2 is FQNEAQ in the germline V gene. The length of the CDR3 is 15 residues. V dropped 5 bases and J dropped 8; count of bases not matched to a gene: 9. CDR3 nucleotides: TGTGCCAGCAGCCCACGACAGGGGGCGCAATATGAGCAGTTCTTC. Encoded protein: CASSPRQGAQYEQFF. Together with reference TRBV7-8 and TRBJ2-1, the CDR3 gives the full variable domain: GAGVSQSPRYKVAKRGQDVALRCDPISGHVSLFWYQQALGQGPEFLTYFQNEAQLDKSGLPSDRFFAERPEGSVSTLKIQRTQQEDSAVYLCASSPRQGAQYEQFFGPGTRLTVL.

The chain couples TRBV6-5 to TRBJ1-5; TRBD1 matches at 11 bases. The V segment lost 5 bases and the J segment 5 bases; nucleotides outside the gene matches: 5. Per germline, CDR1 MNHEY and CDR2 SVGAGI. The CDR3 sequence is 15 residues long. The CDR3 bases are TGTGCCAGCAGTCGGGACAGGGGGGCTGATCAGCCCCAGCATTTT. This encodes CASSRDRGADQPQHF.

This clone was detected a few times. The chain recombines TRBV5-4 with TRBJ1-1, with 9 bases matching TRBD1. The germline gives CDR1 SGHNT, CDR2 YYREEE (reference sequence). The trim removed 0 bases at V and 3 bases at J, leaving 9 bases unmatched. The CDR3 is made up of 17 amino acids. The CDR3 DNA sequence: TGTGCCAGCAGCTTGGGTGGGACAGGGATAGGGTACACTGAAGCTTTCTTT. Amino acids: CASSLGGTGIGYTEAFF.

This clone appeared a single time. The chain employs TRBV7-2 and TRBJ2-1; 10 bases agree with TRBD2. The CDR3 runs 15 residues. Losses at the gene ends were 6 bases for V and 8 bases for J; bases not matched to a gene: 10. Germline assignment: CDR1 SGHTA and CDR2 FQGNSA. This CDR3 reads CASRPPGLATDEQFF. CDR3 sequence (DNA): TGTGCCAGCAGACCTCCGGGACTAGCGACCGATGAGCAGTTCTTC.

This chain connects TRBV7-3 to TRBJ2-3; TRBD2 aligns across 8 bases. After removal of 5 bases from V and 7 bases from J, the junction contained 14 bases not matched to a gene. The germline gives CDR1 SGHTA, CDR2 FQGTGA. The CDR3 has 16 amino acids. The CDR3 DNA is TGTGCCAGCAGCCAGAGGGGTCCGGGAGGGGCGAATACGCAGTATTTT. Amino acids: CASSQRGPGGANTQYF.

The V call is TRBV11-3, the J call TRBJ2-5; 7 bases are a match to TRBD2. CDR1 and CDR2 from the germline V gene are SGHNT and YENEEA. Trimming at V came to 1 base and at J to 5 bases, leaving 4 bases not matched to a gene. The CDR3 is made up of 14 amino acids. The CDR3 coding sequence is TGTGCCAGCAGCTTAGGCGGGAGTTATGAGACCCAGTACTTC. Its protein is CASSLGGSYETQYF.

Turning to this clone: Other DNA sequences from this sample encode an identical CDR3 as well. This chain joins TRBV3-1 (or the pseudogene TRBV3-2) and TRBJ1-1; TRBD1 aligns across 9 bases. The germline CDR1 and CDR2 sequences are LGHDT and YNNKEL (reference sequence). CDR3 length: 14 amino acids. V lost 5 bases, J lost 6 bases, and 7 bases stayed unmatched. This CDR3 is CASSYRDRESEAFF. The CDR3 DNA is TGTGCCAGCAGCTACCGGGACAGGGAGTCTGAAGCTTTCTTT.

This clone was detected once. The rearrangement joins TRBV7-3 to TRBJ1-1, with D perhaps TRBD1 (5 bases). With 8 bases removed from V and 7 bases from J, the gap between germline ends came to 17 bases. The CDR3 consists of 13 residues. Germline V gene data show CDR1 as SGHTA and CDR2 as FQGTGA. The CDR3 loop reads CASSSTRGGEAFF. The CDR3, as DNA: TGTGCCAGCTCTTCCACCCGGGGGGGTGAAGCTTTCTTT.

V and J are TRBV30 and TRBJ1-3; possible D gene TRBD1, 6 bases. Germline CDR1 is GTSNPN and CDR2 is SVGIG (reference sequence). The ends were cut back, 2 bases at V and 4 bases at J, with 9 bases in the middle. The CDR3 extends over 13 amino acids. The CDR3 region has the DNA TGTGCCTGGAGTCAGGGGAGCGGAAACACCATATATTTT. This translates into CAWSQGSGNTIYF.

CDR3 amino acids: CASSQLQGVSPLHF. In DNA form, the CDR3 reads TGCGCCAGCAGCCAATTACAGGGTGTTTCACCCCTCCACTTT. The V call is TRBV4-1, the J call TRBJ1-6; a possible D gene is TRBD1 (6 bases). Deletions cut 2 bases from V and 9 bases from J, with 11 bases between. Germline V gene lookup returns CDR1 MGHRA and CDR2 YSYEKL. The CDR3 extends over 14 amino acids.

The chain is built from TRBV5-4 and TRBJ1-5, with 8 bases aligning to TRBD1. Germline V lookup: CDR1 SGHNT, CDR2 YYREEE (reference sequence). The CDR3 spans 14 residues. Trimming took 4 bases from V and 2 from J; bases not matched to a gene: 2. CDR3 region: CASSPDRGNQPQHF. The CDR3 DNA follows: TGTGCCAGCAGCCCGGACAGGGGCAATCAGCCCCAGCATTTT.

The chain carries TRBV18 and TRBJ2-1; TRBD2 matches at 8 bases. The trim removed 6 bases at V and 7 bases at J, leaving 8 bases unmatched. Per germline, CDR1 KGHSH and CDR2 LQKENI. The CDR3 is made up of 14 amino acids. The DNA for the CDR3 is TGTGCCAGCTCCCCCAGCGGGAGAACTAATGAGCAGTTCTTC. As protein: CASSPSGRTNEQFF.

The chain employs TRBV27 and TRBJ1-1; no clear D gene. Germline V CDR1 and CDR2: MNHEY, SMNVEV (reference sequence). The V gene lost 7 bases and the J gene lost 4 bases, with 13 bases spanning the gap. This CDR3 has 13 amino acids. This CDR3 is CASNKLSGTEAFF. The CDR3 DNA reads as TGTGCCAGCAATAAGTTGTCGGGCACTGAAGCTTTCTTT.

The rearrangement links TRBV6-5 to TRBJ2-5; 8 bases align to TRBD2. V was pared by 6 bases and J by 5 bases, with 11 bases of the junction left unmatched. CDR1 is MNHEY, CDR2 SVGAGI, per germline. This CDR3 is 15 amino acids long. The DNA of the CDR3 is TGTGCCAGCAGGTCCCTAGGGACGGGGGGGGAGACCCAGTACTTC. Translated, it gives CASRSLGTGGETQYF.

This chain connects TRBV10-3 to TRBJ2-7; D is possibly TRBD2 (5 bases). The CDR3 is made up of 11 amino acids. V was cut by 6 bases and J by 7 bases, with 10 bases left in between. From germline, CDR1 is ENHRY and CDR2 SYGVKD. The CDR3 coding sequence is TGTGCCATCAGGGGGAGAAATGAGCAGTACTTC. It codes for CAIRGRNEQYF.

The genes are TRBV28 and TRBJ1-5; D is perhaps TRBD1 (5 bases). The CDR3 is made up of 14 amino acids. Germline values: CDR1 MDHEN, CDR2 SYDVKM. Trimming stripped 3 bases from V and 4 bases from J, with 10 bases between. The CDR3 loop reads CASSFSAGNQPQHF. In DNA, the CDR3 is TGTGCCAGCAGTTTTTCGGCAGGGAATCAGCCCCAGCATTTT.

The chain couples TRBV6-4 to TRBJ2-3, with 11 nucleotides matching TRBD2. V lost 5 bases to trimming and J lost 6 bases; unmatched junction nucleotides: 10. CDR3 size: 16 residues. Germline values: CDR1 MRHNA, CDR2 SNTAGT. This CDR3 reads CASSPGLADGGDTQYF. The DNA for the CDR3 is TGTGCCAGCAGTCCGGGACTAGCGGACGGCGGGGATACGCAGTATTTT.